A single sample gave rise to the 26 T cell receptor beta chains below, sequenced in a study of blood T cell repertoires in COVID-19. The repertoire was sequenced with immunoSEQ multiplex PCR; TCRdb's copy has only in-frame clones and lacks some. The data hold 150,000 to 250,000 clones, with about 80% observed a single time. Sequencing was done on a sample of PBMCs or T cells enriched from blood (not recorded which). These receptors were collected from a man aged 40-55 years who had recovered from COVID-19.

The V call is TRBV7-2, the J call TRBJ1-5, with D hard to call. CDR1 and CDR2 (germline): SGHTA, FQGNSA. V lost 5 bases to trimming and J lost 7 bases, with 12 bases between them. This CDR3 spans 13 amino acids. The CDR3 protein is CASSGRVEQPQHF. CDR3 in DNA: TGTGCCAGCAGCGGGAGGGTTGAACAGCCCCAGCATTTT.

V usage is TRBV7-9 and J usage is TRBJ2-7; 10 nucleotides agree with TRBD2. V lost 4 bases to trimming and J lost 9 bases; unmatched junction nucleotides: 9. The CDR3 is made up of 14 amino acids. Germline-derived CDR1 and CDR2 are SEHNR and FQNEAQ (reference sequence). As DNA, the CDR3 is TGTGCCAGCAGCTCGGGGACTAGCGAGGTGCGGCAGTACTTC. It translates to CASSSGTSEVRQYF.

The chain links TRBV5-4 to TRBJ2-3, with TRBD2 matching over 8 bases. With 0 bases clipped from V and 0 bases from J, the junction kept 3 bases outside the gene matches. CDR1 and CDR2 (germline): SGHNT, YYREEE (reference sequence). The CDR3 length is 16 residues. CDR3: CASSLELAGSTDTQYF. Here the CDR3 DNA reads TGTGCCAGCAGCTTGGAATTAGCGGGGAGCACAGATACGCAGTATTTT.

DNA for the CDR3: TGTGCCAGCTCACCAAGGACTGTAGGACAGGGCACTGAAGCTTTCTTT. This encodes CASSPRTVGQGTEAFF. The chain uses TRBV18 and TRBJ1-1; 8 bases line up with TRBD1. Germline V gene data show CDR1 as KGHSH and CDR2 as LQKENI. The ends lost 2 bases at V and 4 bases at J; junction bases unmatched: 9. CDR3 length equals 16 residues.

The V and J genes are TRBV7-6 and TRBJ1-1; perhaps TRBD1 as D (5 bases). The V gene lost 5 bases and the J gene lost 4 bases, with 20 bases spanning the gap. The V gene's germline CDR1 is SGHVS and CDR2 FNYEAQ. CDR3 size: 16 residues. Written as DNA, the CDR3 is TGTGCCAGCAGCACTGGGGTGGGGATCGGGGGCACTGAAGCTTTCTTT. It yields the protein CASSTGVGIGGTEAFF.

In this sample, this clone turned up once. This chain uses TRBV4-1 with TRBJ2-2; tentative D call: TRBD1 (6 bases). The V and J ends lost 5 bases and 7 bases respectively, with 20 bases between them. Germline CDR1 is MGHRA and CDR2 is YSYEKL. The CDR3 has 16 amino acids. The chain's CDR3 is CASSLGGQSRNGELFF. As DNA, the CDR3 is TGCGCCAGCAGCTTAGGCGGACAGTCGCGGAACGGGGAGCTGTTTTTT.

The J gene is TRBJ1-1, the V gene TRBV12-3 or TRBV12-4; the D is unclear. The V end was cut by 3 bases, the J end by 0 bases, with 5 bases between. CDR3 size: 13 residues. The CDR3 region is CASSLNLNTEAFF. As DNA, the CDR3 is TGTGCCAGCAGTTTGAACTTGAACACTGAAGCTTTCTTT.

The chain combines TRBV6-2 or TRBV6-3 with TRBJ1-1; no clear D gene. Trimming shortened V by 6 bases and J by 6 bases, and 17 bases separated the two germline ends. This CDR3 is 14 amino acids long. Germline-derived CDR1 and CDR2 are MNHEY and SVGEGT. This CDR3 is CASSRLGAKAEAFF. The CDR3 DNA is TGTGCCAGCAGCCGTCTGGGAGCTAAAGCTGAAGCTTTCTTT.

This chain connects TRBV3-1 (or the pseudogene TRBV3-2) to TRBJ1-2; D ambiguous. In germline, CDR1 is LGHDT, CDR2 YNNKEL (reference sequence). The CDR3 covers 15 residues. Trimming removed 0 bases at V and 8 bases at J, with 16 bases between. Written as DNA, the CDR3 is TGTGCCAGCAGCCAAGATCGACGGCGCCGGGTAGGCTACACCTTC. This codes for CASSQDRRRRVGYTF.

This clone came up once. CDR3 DNA: TGTGCCAGTAGTATGAGAGGAAGCTATGGCTACACCTTC. This sequence encodes CASSMRGSYGYTF. This chain links TRBV19 with TRBJ1-2, with D unclear. CDR3 length: 13 residues. V was shortened by 3 bases and J by 4 bases, with 9 bases between the two germline ends. Germline CDR1 LNHDA, CDR2 SQIVND (reference sequence). Full variable domain (remainder filled in from reference TRBV19 and TRBJ1-2): DGGITQSPKYLFRKEGQNVTLSCEQNLNHDAMYWYRQDPGQGLRLIYYSQIVNDFQKGDIAEGYSVSREKKESFPLTVTSAQKNPTAFYLCASSMRGSYGYTFGSGTRLTVV.

The chain uses TRBV28 and TRBJ1-2; unclear D gene. The germline CDR1 and CDR2 sequences are MDHEN and SYDVKM. The ends were cut back, 7 bases at V and 1 base at J, with 7 bases in the middle. This CDR3 has 12 residues. CDR3 nucleotide sequence: TGTGCCAGCACCCAGTTTAACTATGGCTACACCTTC. Its translation: CASTQFNYGYTF.

V usage is TRBV12-3 or TRBV12-4 and J usage is TRBJ1-6; no clear D. Trimming stripped 6 bases from V and 10 bases from J, with 13 bases between. The CDR3 extends over 13 amino acids. The CDR3 nucleotides read TGTGCCAGCAGCCGGACTTTGGACTCACCCCTCCACTTT. Its protein is CASSRTLDSPLHF.

J is TRBJ1-5 and V is TRBV6-1; maybe TRBD1 (5 bases). The CDR3 has 16 residues. Trimming pared 0 bases from V and 7 bases from J, leaving 16 bases between. Germline lookup yields CDR1 MNHNS and CDR2 SASEGT. The CDR3 region has the DNA TGTGCCAGCAGTGAAGCTGGGGGGGGAGGGTCCCAGCCCCAGCATTTT. It is translated as CASSEAGGGGSQPQHF.

This clone was recorded a few times. This chain uses TRBV28 with TRBJ2-7; D is possibly TRBD2 (5 bases). Trimming removed 3 bases at V and 0 bases at J, with 9 bases between. The CDR3 sequence is 14 residues long. The germline gives CDR1 MDHEN, CDR2 SYDVKM. The CDR3 is CASSFEGLSYEQYF. For the CDR3, the DNA is TGTGCCAGCAGTTTCGAAGGACTCTCCTACGAGCAGTACTTC.

The chain joins TRBV9 to TRBJ1-4; 8 bases are a match to TRBD1. This CDR3 comprises 15 residues. From germline, CDR1 is SGDLS and CDR2 YYNGEE. Germline trimming cut 2 bases from V and 5 bases from J; bases unmatched to any gene: 5. CDR3 loop: CASSVTGAINEKLFF. CDR3 DNA: TGTGCCAGCAGCGTGACAGGGGCTATCAATGAAAAACTGTTTTTT.

The chain uses TRBV18 and TRBJ2-2, with 10 bases lining up with TRBD1. Per the germline V gene, CDR1 is KGHSH and CDR2 is LQKENI. The CDR3 consists of 16 residues. J lost 5 bases, V lost 3 bases, and 6 bases had no gene match. The CDR3 DNA reads as TGTGCCAGCTCACCTTCCGGGACAGGGGAAACCGGGGAGCTGTTTTTT. Encoded protein: CASSPSGTGETGELFF.

The chain uses TRBV18 and TRBJ1-3; D is ambiguous. Germline V gives CDR1 KGHSH, CDR2 LQKENI. The CDR3 is 14 residues long. V lost 5 bases to trimming and J lost 2 bases, with 10 bases between them. CDR3 sequence: CASSSRTAGNTIYF. The CDR3 region has the DNA TGTGCCAGCTCATCACGAACGGCTGGAAACACCATATATTTT.

J is TRBJ2-1 and V is TRBV6-1; 10 bases line up with TRBD2. Germline assignment: CDR1 MNHNS and CDR2 SASEGT. The V gene end was trimmed by 2 bases and the J gene end by 7 bases; junction bases not matched to a gene: 5. This CDR3 contains 15 residues. The CDR3 sequence is CASSEPAGGSNEQFF. The CDR3 region has the DNA TGTGCCAGCAGTGAACCAGCGGGGGGGTCGAATGAGCAGTTCTTC.

This chain links TRBV28 with TRBJ1-2; 7 bases match TRBD1. This CDR3 has 13 residues. J lost 8 bases, V lost 6 bases, and 9 bases had no gene match. In germline, CDR1 is MDHEN, CDR2 SYDVKM. The CDR3 region has the DNA TGTGCCAGCAGGTCAACAGGGGCGGGCGGCTACACCTTC. This sequence encodes CASRSTGAGGYTF.

J is TRBJ1-3 and V is TRBV4-3; D gene uncertain. V lost 1 base and J 2 bases, leaving 15 bases between the germline ends. Germline CDR1 and CDR2: LGHNA and YSLEER. This CDR3 region has 17 residues. The CDR3 sequence is CASSQGNEGLTGNTIYF. The CDR3 region has the DNA TGCGCCAGCAGCCAAGGAAATGAGGGCCTAACTGGAAACACCATATATTTT.

The V and J genes are TRBV13 and TRBJ1-2; TRBD1 is a possible D gene (5 bases). This CDR3 is 13 amino acids long. Trimming removed 5 bases at V and 4 bases at J, with 11 bases between. CDR1 PRHDT and CDR2 FYEKMQ come from the germline V gene (reference sequence). The CDR3: CASSITGSYGYTF. The DNA of the CDR3 is TGTGCCAGCAGCATAACAGGAAGCTATGGCTACACCTTC. Full variable domain (missing parts from reference TRBV13 and TRBJ1-2): AAGVIQSPRHLIKEKRETATLKCYPIPRHDTVYWYQQGPGQDPQFLISFYEKMQSDKGSIPDRFSAQQFSDYHSELNMSSLELGDSALYFCASSITGSYGYTFGSGTRLTVV.

This clone has just a few counts. The CDR3 here is CAWSAKGQGRADTQYF. As DNA, the CDR3 is TGTGCCTGGAGTGCAAAGGGACAGGGGCGTGCAGATACGCAGTATTTT. This chain connects TRBV30 to TRBJ2-3, with TRBD1 matching over 10 bases. With 1 base clipped from V and 4 bases from J, the junction kept 8 bases outside the gene matches. This CDR3 comprises 16 residues. Germline V gene lookup returns CDR1 GTSNPN and CDR2 SVGIG (reference sequence).

This sequence joins TRBV7-2 and TRBJ1-2; D is uncertain. The CDR3 length is 14 residues. Per the germline V gene, CDR1 is SGHTA and CDR2 is FQGNSA. V lost 2 bases, J lost 5 bases, and 12 bases lay in between. This CDR3 is CASSLSVSGYGYTF. In nucleotides, the CDR3 is TGTGCCAGCAGCTTATCGGTTTCCGGGTATGGCTACACCTTC.

The V gene is TRBV6-6, the J gene TRBJ1-5, with TRBD1 matching 7 bases. The length of the CDR3 is 13 residues. The J segment lost 7 bases and the V segment lost 7 bases, leaving 7 bases of the junction unmatched. Germline loops: CDR1 MNHNY, CDR2 SVGAGI (reference sequence). The CDR3 region has the DNA TGTGCCAGCATATTCCAGGGGGGACAGCCCCAGCATTTT. This encodes CASIFQGGQPQHF.

The chain recombines TRBV19 with TRBJ1-1; D unclear. Germline CDR1 is LNHDA and CDR2 is SQIVND (reference sequence). Trimming took 4 bases from V and 0 from J, leaving 12 bases between them. The CDR3 sequence is 15 residues long. The CDR3 DNA sequence: TGTGCCAGTAGTAAACAGAGTTCCATGAACACTGAAGCTTTCTTT. This encodes CASSKQSSMNTEAFF.

The table lists this clone with a count of one. V usage is TRBV2 and J usage is TRBJ2-7, with 7 bases aligning to TRBD1. CDR1 is SNHLY and CDR2 is FYNNEI in the germline V gene. This CDR3 has 16 amino acids. The V gene end was trimmed by 6 bases and the J gene end by 6 bases; junction bases not matched to a gene: 17. The CDR3 nucleotides are TGTGCCAGCAGGAATACTCTGGGACAGCCTCTGCGCGAGCAGTACTTC. Its protein product is CASRNTLGQPLREQYF. The full variable domain, in which reference TRBV2 and TRBJ2-7 provide the parts outside the CDR3, is EPEVTQTPSHQVTQMGQEVILRCVPISNHLYFYWYRQILGQKVEFLVSFYNNEISEKSEIFDDQFSVERPDGSNFTLKIRSTKLEDSAMYFCASRNTLGQPLREQYFGPGTRLTVT.